A single sample gave rise to the 28 T cell receptor beta chains below, sequenced in a study of T-cell reconstitution after alpha-beta-depleted transplantation in children. Using unique molecular identifiers, the investigators prepared the TCRbeta library. A single record per CDR3 protein comes from TCRdb applying MiXCR to the PCR reads. Seen here are roughly 220,000 distinct CDR3 sequences, about 11% observed once, and the top ten hold around 3%. The starting material was PBMCs from the stem cell graft donor, obtained from the stem cell graft. The origin of the receptors is a human donor who donated a stem cell graft to a child with acute lymphoblastic leukemia.

This clonotype was seen more than once but under ten times. The chain combines TRBV11-2 with TRBJ2-3; TRBD2 agrees at 9 bases. CDR3 length: 17 amino acids. V was pared by 4 bases and J by 3 bases, with 11 bases of the junction left unmatched. Germline CDR1 and CDR2: SGHAT and FQNNGV. Here the CDR3 DNA reads TGTGCCAGCAGCTCCTCGATAGCGGGAGTTCTAACAGATACGCAGTATTTT. Residues: CASSSSIAGVLTDTQYF. Combining the CDR3 with reference TRBV11-2 and TRBJ2-3 gives the whole variable domain EAGVAQSPRYKIIEKRQSVAFWCNPISGHATLYWYQQILGQGPKLLIQFQNNGVVDDSQLPKDRFSAERLKGVDSTLKIQPAKLEDSAVYLCASSSSIAGVLTDTQYFGPGTRLTVL.

This clonotype was seen a handful of times. The chain has TRBV7-2 and TRBJ1-2; TRBD1 matches 8 bases. The CDR3 totals 16 residues. Losses at the gene ends were 4 bases for V and 5 bases for J; bases not matched to a gene: 12. CDR1 and CDR2 from the germline V gene are SGHTA and FQGNSA. In nucleotides, the CDR3 is TGTGCCAGCAGCTCGGACTCCGGGACAGGAGTATATGGCTACACCTTC. It encodes CASSSDSGTGVYGYTF.

This clonotype has ten or more counts. The chain employs TRBV20-1 and TRBJ2-7; D gene unclear. This CDR3 contains 13 residues. Germline CDR1 and CDR2: DFQATT and SNEGSKA (reference sequence). V dropped 6 bases and J dropped 3 bases, with 15 bases sitting between them. The chain's CDR3 is CSAQDRSLYEQYF. The CDR3 nucleotides are TGCAGTGCCCAGGATCGATCCCTCTACGAGCAGTACTTC.

Turning to this clonotype: This sequence may be a read error, since a much larger clone differs from it by one base. The chain links TRBV28 to TRBJ2-1; TRBD2 matches at 9 bases. The CDR3 length is 16 residues. CDR1 MDHEN and CDR2 SYDVKM come from the germline V gene. With 8 bases clipped from V and 9 bases from J, the junction kept 17 bases outside the gene matches. DNA for the CDR3: TGTGCCAGCCCCTCGTCCCTTGGCGGGGGGGCCTTTGAGCAGTTCTTC. This gives the protein CASPSSLGGGAFEQFF.

V and J are TRBV7-9 and TRBJ2-5; 7 positions match TRBD2. The CDR3 is 17 amino acids. In germline, CDR1 is SEHNR, CDR2 FQNEAQ (reference sequence). Trimming removed 5 bases from V and 1 base from J; junction bases left unmatched: 13. Here the CDR3 DNA reads TGTGCCAGCAGCGGCCCCCGGCGGGGGAGCGTCCAAGAGACCCAGTACTTC. This sequence encodes CASSGPRRGSVQETQYF.

This clonotype was seen repeatedly, ten times or more. This chain connects TRBV5-6 to TRBJ2-2, with TRBD2 identical over 8 bases. Trimming removed 0 bases from V and 2 bases from J; junction bases left unmatched: 6. Germline CDR1 SGHDT, CDR2 YYEEEE. This CDR3 has 17 residues. DNA for the CDR3: TGTGCCAGCAGCTTGGCAGTAGCGGGAATAAACACCGGGGAGCTGTTTTTT. Protein sequence: CASSLAVAGINTGELFF.

This clonotype was seen a few times. The rearrangement joins TRBV18 to TRBJ2-7; 8 bases are shared with TRBD1. Germline V CDR1 and CDR2: KGHSH, LQKENI. CDR3 length: 13 residues. V was pared by 3 bases and J by 6 bases, with 4 bases of the junction left unmatched. The CDR3 region is CASSPGQGGEQYF. CDR3 coding DNA: TGTGCCAGCTCACCTGGACAGGGTGGCGAGCAGTACTTC.

This clonotype was seen ten or more times. The J gene is TRBJ1-2, the V gene TRBV6-1; possibly TRBD1 for D (6 bases). The CDR3 totals 14 residues. V was pared by 7 bases and J by 8 bases, with 20 bases between. CDR1 and CDR2 (germline): MNHNS, SASEGT. Here the CDR3 reads CASIDEWGRGGYTF. Here the CDR3 DNA reads TGTGCCAGCATCGACGAGTGGGGGCGAGGAGGCTACACCTTC.

The CDR3 sequence is CASSLDGGSYEQYF. The CDR3 bases are TGTGCCAGCAGCTTAGACGGCGGCTCCTACGAGCAGTACTTC. V gene TRBV5-5 combines with J gene TRBJ2-7; no clear D gene. CDR1 and CDR2 from the germline V gene are SGHKS and YYEKEE (reference sequence). V gave up 2 bases and J gave up 0 bases, with 9 bases separating them. The CDR3 totals 14 residues.

A note on this clonotype: Just one base apart from a much larger clone, this may be a read error. The rearrangement joins TRBV6-1 to TRBJ1-2, with D possibly matching TRBD1 (5 bases). This CDR3 is 16 amino acids long. The germline V gene encodes CDR1 MNHNS and CDR2 SASEGT. The CDR3 loop reads CASSDRRIEGNYGYPF. The DNA of the CDR3 is TGTGCCAGCAGTGATAGACGGATCGAGGGGAACTATGGCTACCCCTTC.

At least ten counts were recorded for this clonotype. The V call is TRBV29-1, the J call TRBJ2-1; tentative D call: TRBD1 (7 bases). The CDR3 is made up of 14 amino acids. Germline V gene data show CDR1 as SQVTM and CDR2 as ANQGSEA. The germline V and J ends were trimmed by 0 bases and 7 bases, with 13 bases remaining between them. The CDR3 DNA is TGCAGCGTTGAAGAGATCTCAGGGGGGAATGAGCAGTTCTTC. It yields the protein CSVEEISGGNEQFF.

In this sample, this clonotype turned up many times. The chain uses TRBV5-1 and TRBJ1-1; D might be TRBD1 (5 bases). The CDR3 contains 15 residues. V lost 0 bases and J 0 bases, leaving 9 bases between the germline ends. Germline V gives CDR1 SGHRS, CDR2 YFSETQ. The CDR3 sequence is CASSLGGTLNTEAFF. As DNA, the CDR3 is TGCGCCAGCAGCTTGGGGGGGACTCTGAACACTGAAGCTTTCTTT.

The rearrangement uses TRBV5-6 and TRBJ1-5, with D maybe TRBD1 (5 bases). V was cut by 0 bases and J by 1 base, with 11 bases left in between. The CDR3 contains 16 residues. In germline, CDR1 is SGHDT, CDR2 YYEEEE. CDR3 residues: CASSLAGQWSNQPQHF. CDR3 nucleotide sequence: TGTGCCAGCAGCTTGGCAGGGCAGTGGAGCAATCAGCCCCAGCATTTT.

This clonotype showed up many times. This chain joins TRBV20-1 and TRBJ1-2, with D unclear. Looked up from germline, CDR1 is DFQATT and CDR2 is SNEGSKA (reference sequence). This CDR3 is built from 15 residues. Trimming removed 0 bases at V and 4 bases at J, with 15 bases between. DNA for the CDR3: TGCAGTGCTAGAGAATGGAGGGAAGGTCGCTATGGCTACACCTTC. Amino acid sequence: CSAREWREGRYGYTF.

This clonotype was seen repeatedly, ten times or more. The chain links TRBV20-1 to TRBJ2-1; 7 bases align to TRBD1. This CDR3 has 16 residues. V lost 6 bases and J lost 0; bases outside the gene matches: 11. Germline V gives CDR1 DFQATT, CDR2 SNEGSKA (reference sequence). The CDR3 protein is CSAFDKGASSYNEQFF. CDR3 coding DNA: TGCAGTGCCTTCGATAAGGGGGCTAGCTCCTACAATGAGCAGTTCTTC.

At least ten counts were recorded for this clonotype. This chain joins TRBV5-1 and TRBJ2-4; perhaps D is TRBD1 or TRBD2 (5 bases each). Looked up from germline, CDR1 is SGHRS and CDR2 is YFSETQ. V lost 4 bases, J lost 0 bases, and 11 bases lay in between. The CDR3 covers 15 residues. CDR3 sequence reads: CASSPGTKAKNIQYF. The CDR3 DNA is TGCGCCAGCAGCCCAGGGACCAAAGCCAAAAACATTCAGTACTTC.

This clonotype was seen many times. V and J are TRBV15 and TRBJ2-7; D possibly corresponds to TRBD1 (6 bases). This CDR3 is built from 15 residues. Germline values: CDR1 LNHNV, CDR2 YYDKDF (reference sequence). V was clipped by 0 bases and J by 2 bases, with 11 bases between them. The CDR3 DNA follows: TGTGCCACCAGCAGAGATCATGGACAGACCTACGAGCAGTACTTC. It is translated as CATSRDHGQTYEQYF.

This clonotype showed up many times. The chain has TRBV12-3 or TRBV12-4 and TRBJ2-6; D is ambiguous. This CDR3 is 14 amino acids long. V was shortened by 7 bases and J by 2 bases, with 9 bases between the two germline ends. The CDR3 bases are TGTGCCAGCACCGTTTGGGCTGGGGCCAACGTCCTGACTTTC. Amino acid sequence: CASTVWAGANVLTF.

Notes on this clonotype: Possible read error: a much larger clone is one base away. As the CDR3 is not closed by the conserved phenylalanine or tryptophan, this likely results from a read error. The genes are TRBV5-1 and TRBJ1-4; D gene unclear. This CDR3 region has 15 residues. Germline CDR1 SGHRS, CDR2 YFSETQ. Trimming shortened V by 3 bases and J by 0 bases, and 9 bases separated the two germline ends. CDR3 sequence: CASSYSAATNEKLFL. In DNA, the CDR3 is TGCGCCAGCAGCTACAGCGCAGCAACTAATGAAAAACTGTTTCTT.

This clonotype came up many times. V gene TRBV5-1 combines with J gene TRBJ2-7; D gene unclear. CDR1 is SGHRS and CDR2 is YFSETQ in the germline V gene. V gave up 0 bases and J gave up 0 bases, with 10 bases separating them. This CDR3 has 15 amino acids. The CDR3 spells CASSLGNGPSYEQYF. CDR3 DNA: TGCGCCAGCAGCTTGGGGAACGGGCCCTCCTACGAGCAGTACTTC.

In this sample, this clonotype turned up many times. The gene calls are TRBV7-2 and TRBJ2-1; D possibly corresponds to TRBD2 (6 bases). The V and J ends lost 4 bases and 10 bases respectively, with 17 bases between them. CDR1 is SGHTA and CDR2 is FQGNSA in the germline V gene. The CDR3 spans 14 residues. The CDR3 loop reads CASSSTGTSPEQFF. In nucleotides, the CDR3 is TGTGCCAGCAGCTCGACCGGGACTTCTCCCGAGCAGTTCTTC.

In this sample, this clonotype turned up many times. The V gene is TRBV5-1, the J gene TRBJ1-6, with a tentative D call TRBD1 (5 bases). Deletions cut 0 bases from V and 5 bases from J, with 9 bases between. The CDR3 contains 15 residues. The V gene's germline CDR1 is SGHRS and CDR2 YFSETQ. CDR3 DNA sequence: TGCGCCAGCAGCTTGGATTCGACAGATAATTCACCCCTCCACTTT. Its protein product is CASSLDSTDNSPLHF.

This clonotype was recorded at least ten times. V is TRBV5-1 and J is TRBJ1-3; no clear D. The V gene's germline CDR1 is SGHRS and CDR2 YFSETQ. The CDR3 is 15 amino acids. V was pared by 4 bases and J by 0 bases, with 11 bases between. The CDR3, as DNA: TGCGCCAGCAGCGACGAAGGAGTCTCTGGAAACACCATATATTTT. It encodes CASSDEGVSGNTIYF.

This clonotype has only a few counts. The genes are TRBV4-2 and TRBJ2-1; 8 nucleotides agree with TRBD2. The germline V gene has CDR1 LGHNA and CDR2 YNFKEQ. Germline trimming cut 0 bases from V and 6 bases from J; bases unmatched to any gene: 1. This CDR3 region has 14 residues. CDR3 region: CASSQDGGGNEQFF. The DNA of the CDR3 is TGTGCCAGCAGCCAAGACGGGGGGGGCAATGAGCAGTTCTTC.

With respect to this clonotype: One end of the junction varies from germline; a read error may be responsible. The chain recombines TRBV7-9 with TRBJ2-5; the D call may be TRBD1 or TRBD2 (5 bases each). Germline V gene lookup returns CDR1 SEHNR and CDR2 FQNEAQ (reference sequence). This CDR3 spans 16 amino acids. The CDR3: CVSSPQVTEGQETQYF. CDR3 DNA: TGTGTCAGCAGCCCACAGGTCACTGAGGGGCAAGAGACCCAGTACTTC.

In this sample, this clonotype turned up many times. The chain employs TRBV18 and TRBJ1-1; unclear D gene. The germline V and J ends were trimmed by 6 bases and 2 bases, with 13 bases remaining between them. This CDR3 is 14 amino acids long. Germline CDR1 KGHSH, CDR2 LQKENI. Here the CDR3 reads CASSAQQLNTEAFF. For the CDR3, the DNA is TGTGCCAGCTCGGCGCAGCAGCTTAACACTGAAGCTTTCTTT.

This clonotype was counted at least ten times. CDR3 sequence: CSASRGQSPSTDTQYF. The CDR3 region has the DNA TGCAGTGCTAGTAGGGGACAGAGCCCTAGCACAGATACGCAGTATTTT. This chain links TRBV20-1 with TRBJ2-3; 7 positions agree with TRBD1. The length of the CDR3 is 16 residues. V was pared by 3 bases and J by 0 bases, with 9 bases of the junction left unmatched. Germline loops: CDR1 DFQATT, CDR2 SNEGSKA (reference sequence).

Many counts were recorded for this clonotype. The chain is built from TRBV20-1 and TRBJ2-2; D call uncertain. The CDR3 length is 14 residues. Per germline, CDR1 DFQATT and CDR2 SNEGSKA (reference sequence). Trimming left V 0 bases short and J 1 base short, with 6 bases between. CDR3 loop: CSARDRLNTGELFF. The CDR3 nucleotides read TGCAGTGCTAGAGATCGACTGAACACCGGGGAGCTGTTTTTT.